These 9 T cell receptor beta chains share one sample of origin, sequenced in a study of blood T cell repertoires in COVID-19. The repertoire was sequenced with immunoSEQ multiplex PCR; TCRdb's copy has only in-frame clones and lacks some. Of about 250,000 clones listed, approximately 85% are singletons. Sequencing used peripheral blood. Receptors were obtained from a man between 45 and 60 years old with active or convalescent COVID-19.

The V call is TRBV4-2, the J call TRBJ1-2; no clear D. The germline gives CDR1 LGHNA, CDR2 YNFKEQ. Deletions cut 0 bases from V and 6 bases from J, with 8 bases between. There are 13 residues in the CDR3. This CDR3 reads CASSQEGGNGYTF. The CDR3 DNA reads as TGTGCCAGCAGCCAAGAGGGAGGGAATGGCTACACCTTC.

This chain joins TRBV5-8 and TRBJ2-5; 7 nucleotides agree with TRBD1. From germline, CDR1 is SGHTS and CDR2 YDEGEE. V lost 1 base to trimming and J lost 0 bases; unmatched junction nucleotides: 6. The CDR3 has 16 amino acids. DNA of the CDR3: TGTGCCAGCAGCTTGTTAGGGACAGCGTACCAAGAGACCCAGTACTTC. It is translated as CASSLLGTAYQETQYF.

This clone was counted only a few times. The V gene is TRBV14, the J gene TRBJ2-2, with D perhaps matching TRBD1 (6 bases). V lost 3 bases to trimming and J lost 3 bases, with 8 bases between them. CDR1 is SGHDN, CDR2 FVKESK, per germline. There are 14 residues in the CDR3. DNA for the CDR3: TGTGCCAGCAGCCATTGGACAGACACCGGGGAGCTGTTTTTT. This encodes CASSHWTDTGELFF. Filled out from reference TRBV14 and TRBJ2-2, the complete variable domain reads EAGVTQFPSHSVIEKGQTVTLRCDPISGHDNLYWYRRVMGKEIKFLLHFVKESKQDESGMPNNRFLAERTGGTYSTLKVQPAELEDSGVYFCASSHWTDTGELFFGEGSRLTVL.

This chain links TRBV29-1 with TRBJ2-5, with 7 bases aligning to TRBD2. The CDR3 extends over 12 amino acids. CDR1 is SQVTM, CDR2 ANQGSEA, per germline. The V segment lost 7 bases and the J segment 4 bases; nucleotides outside the gene matches: 6. Here the CDR3 DNA reads TGCAGCGGCCGGGAGGCGGGAGAGACCCAGTACTTC. It encodes CSGREAGETQYF.

The chain joins TRBV20-1 to TRBJ2-7; 8 nucleotides match TRBD1. The CDR3 runs 11 residues. Unmatched junction bases numbered 5, after V lost 8 bases and J lost 5 bases. Germline CDR1 and CDR2: DFQATT and SNEGSKA (reference sequence). The CDR3 is CSSRQGNEQYF. For the CDR3, the DNA is TGCAGTTCTCGACAGGGGAACGAGCAGTACTTC.

This chain connects TRBV7-9 to TRBJ2-1; 8 positions match TRBD1. CDR3 size: 15 residues. Germline CDR1 reads SEHNR; CDR2 reads FQNEAQ (reference sequence). V lost 4 bases, J lost 0 bases, and 2 bases stayed unmatched. The CDR3 region has the DNA TGTGCCAGCAGCTCGGACAGGGTCTCCTACAATGAGCAGTTCTTC. It specifies CASSSDRVSYNEQFF.

The rearrangement links TRBV19 to TRBJ1-2, with TRBD1 matching 7 bases. J gave up 6 bases and V 2 bases, and 6 bases lay outside the gene matches. CDR1 and CDR2 from the germline V gene are LNHDA and SQIVND (reference sequence). This CDR3 contains 14 residues. CDR3 sequence: CASSISRGRNGYTF. In nucleotides, the CDR3 is TGTGCCAGTAGTATATCTAGGGGGCGGAATGGCTACACCTTC. Filled out from reference TRBV19 and TRBJ1-2, the complete variable domain reads DGGITQSPKYLFRKEGQNVTLSCEQNLNHDAMYWYRQDPGQGLRLIYYSQIVNDFQKGDIAEGYSVSREKKESFPLTVTSAQKNPTAFYLCASSISRGRNGYTFGSGTRLTVV.

The chain combines TRBV6-2 or TRBV6-3 with TRBJ2-7; 8 positions match TRBD1. Per the germline V gene, CDR1 is MNHEY and CDR2 is SVGEGT. The CDR3 is made up of 13 amino acids. Trimming took 5 bases from V and 3 from J; bases not matched to a gene: 3. CDR3 protein: CASSATGVYEQYF. The DNA for the CDR3 is TGTGCCAGCAGTGCGACAGGGGTCTACGAGCAGTACTTC.

CDR3 protein: CASSCPRQGRGYSNQPQHF. The CDR3 DNA reads as TGCGCCAGCAGCTGCCCCCGACAGGGTAGAGGGTATAGCAATCAGCCCCAGCATTTT. The chain recombines TRBV5-1 with TRBJ1-5; the match to TRBD1 covers 7 bases. Germline V lookup: CDR1 SGHRS, CDR2 YFSETQ. The CDR3 covers 19 residues. After removal of 3 bases from V and 0 bases from J, the junction contained 15 bases not matched to a gene.